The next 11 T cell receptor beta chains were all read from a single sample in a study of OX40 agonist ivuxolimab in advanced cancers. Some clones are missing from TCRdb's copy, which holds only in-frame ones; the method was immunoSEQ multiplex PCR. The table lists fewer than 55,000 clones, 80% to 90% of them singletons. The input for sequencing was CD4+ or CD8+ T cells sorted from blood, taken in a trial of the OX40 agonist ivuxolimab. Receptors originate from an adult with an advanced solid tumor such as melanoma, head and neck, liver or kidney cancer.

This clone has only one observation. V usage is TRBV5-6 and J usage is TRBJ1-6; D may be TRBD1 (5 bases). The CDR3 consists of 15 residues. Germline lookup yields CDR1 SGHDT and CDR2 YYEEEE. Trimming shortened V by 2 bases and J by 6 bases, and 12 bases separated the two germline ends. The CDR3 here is CASSFGDLGNSPLHF. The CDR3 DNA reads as TGTGCCAGCAGCTTCGGGGACTTGGGTAATTCACCCCTCCACTTT.

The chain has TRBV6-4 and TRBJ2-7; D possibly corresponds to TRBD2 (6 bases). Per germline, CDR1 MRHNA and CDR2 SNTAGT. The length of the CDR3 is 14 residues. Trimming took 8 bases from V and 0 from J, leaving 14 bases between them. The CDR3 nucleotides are TGTGCCAGCCCCCTTGGGACTGCCTCCTACGAGCAGTACTTC. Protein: CASPLGTASYEQYF.

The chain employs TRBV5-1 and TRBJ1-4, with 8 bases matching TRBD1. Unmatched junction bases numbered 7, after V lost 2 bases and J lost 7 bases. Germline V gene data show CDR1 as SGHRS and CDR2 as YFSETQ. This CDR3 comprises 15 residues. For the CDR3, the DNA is TGCGCCAGCAGCTTTCGCAGGGGGCTAAGTGAAAAACTGTTTTTT. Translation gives CASSFRRGLSEKLFF. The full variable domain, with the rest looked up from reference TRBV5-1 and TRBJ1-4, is KAGVTQTPRYLIKTRGQQVTLSCSPISGHRSVSWYQQTPGQGLQFLFEYFSETQRNKGNFPGRFSGRQFSNSRSEMNVSTLELGDSALYLCASSFRRGLSEKLFFGSGTQLSVL.

CDR3 amino acids: CASSPLGPSTDTQYF. The CDR3 nucleotides read TGTGCCAGCTCACCCTTGGGACCTAGCACAGATACGCAGTATTTT. J is TRBJ2-3 and V is TRBV18; D might be TRBD1 or TRBD2, each matching 5 bases. CDR3 length: 15 residues. Germline CDR1 reads KGHSH; CDR2 reads LQKENI. Trimming pared 3 bases from V and 0 bases from J, leaving 10 bases between.

Written as DNA, the CDR3 is TGTGCCAGCTCATCCTTATTGGAAGATACGCAGTATTTT. This gives the protein CASSSLLEDTQYF. The chain is built from TRBV18 and TRBJ2-3; D ambiguous. V was pared by 5 bases and J by 5 bases, with 11 bases between. CDR3 length: 13 residues. The germline gives CDR1 KGHSH, CDR2 LQKENI.

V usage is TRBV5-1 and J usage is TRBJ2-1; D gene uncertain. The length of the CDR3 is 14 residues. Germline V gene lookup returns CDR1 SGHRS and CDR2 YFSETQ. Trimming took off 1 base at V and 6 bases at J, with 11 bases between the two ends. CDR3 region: CASSLLLDPNEQFF. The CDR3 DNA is TGCGCCAGCAGCTTGCTATTAGATCCCAATGAGCAGTTCTTC.

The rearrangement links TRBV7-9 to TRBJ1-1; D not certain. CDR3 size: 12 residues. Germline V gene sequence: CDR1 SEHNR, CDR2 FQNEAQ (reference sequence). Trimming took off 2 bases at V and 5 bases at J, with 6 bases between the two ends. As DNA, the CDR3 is TGTGCCAGCAGCTTACCGGGAACTGAAGCTTTCTTT. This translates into CASSLPGTEAFF.

In nucleotides, the CDR3 is TGTGCCAGCAGTGGCGAGTTGGGGGCTTTCTTT. This gives the protein CASSGELGAFF. This chain connects TRBV6-6 to TRBJ1-1, with D unclear. With 5 bases removed from V and 11 bases from J, the gap between germline ends came to 12 bases. Germline CDR1 MNHNY, CDR2 SVGAGI (reference sequence). This CDR3 spans 11 amino acids.

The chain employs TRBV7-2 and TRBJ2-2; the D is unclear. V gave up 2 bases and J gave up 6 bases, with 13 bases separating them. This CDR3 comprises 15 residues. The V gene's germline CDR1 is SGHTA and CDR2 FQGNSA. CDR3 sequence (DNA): TGTGCCAGCAGCTTATCTCCTGGAGAGGCCGGGGAGCTGTTTTTT. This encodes CASSLSPGEAGELFF.

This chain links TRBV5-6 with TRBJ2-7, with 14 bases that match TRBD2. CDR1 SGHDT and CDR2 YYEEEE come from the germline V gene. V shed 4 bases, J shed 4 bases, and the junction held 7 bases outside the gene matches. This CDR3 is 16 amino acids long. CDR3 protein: CASSLGGLAGDYEQYF. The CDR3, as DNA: TGTGCCAGCAGCCTCGGGGGACTAGCGGGAGATTACGAGCAGTACTTC.

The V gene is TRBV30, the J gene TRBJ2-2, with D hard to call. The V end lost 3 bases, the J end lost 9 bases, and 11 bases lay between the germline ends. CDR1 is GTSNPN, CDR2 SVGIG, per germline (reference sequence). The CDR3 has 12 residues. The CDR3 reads CAWSRGSRELFF. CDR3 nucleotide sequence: TGTGCCTGGAGCAGAGGTTCTAGGGAGCTGTTTTTT.